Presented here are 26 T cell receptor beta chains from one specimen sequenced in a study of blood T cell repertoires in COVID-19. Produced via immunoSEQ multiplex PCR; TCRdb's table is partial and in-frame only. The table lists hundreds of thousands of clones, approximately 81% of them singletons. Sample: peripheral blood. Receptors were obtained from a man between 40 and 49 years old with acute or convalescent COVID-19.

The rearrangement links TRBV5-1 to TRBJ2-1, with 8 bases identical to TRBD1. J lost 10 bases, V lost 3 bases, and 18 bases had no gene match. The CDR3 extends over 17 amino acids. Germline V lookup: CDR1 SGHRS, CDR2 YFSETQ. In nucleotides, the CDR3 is TGCGCCAGCAGCTCGGCCTCCGGGACAGGAAATTGGCGAGAGCAGTTCTTC. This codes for CASSSASGTGNWREQFF.

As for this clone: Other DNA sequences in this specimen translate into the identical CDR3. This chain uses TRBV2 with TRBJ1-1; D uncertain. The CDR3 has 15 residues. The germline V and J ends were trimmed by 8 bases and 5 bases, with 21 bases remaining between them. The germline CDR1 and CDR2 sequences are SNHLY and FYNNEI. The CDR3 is CASEREGSISTEAFF. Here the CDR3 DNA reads TGTGCCAGCGAGAGGGAAGGTAGTATTTCTACTGAAGCTTTCTTT.

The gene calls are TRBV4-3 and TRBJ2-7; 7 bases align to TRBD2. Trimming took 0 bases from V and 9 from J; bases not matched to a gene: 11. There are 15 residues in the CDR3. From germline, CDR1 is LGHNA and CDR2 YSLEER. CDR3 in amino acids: CASSQDRGRADRQYF. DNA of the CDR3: TGCGCCAGCAGCCAAGATCGGGGGAGGGCGGACCGGCAGTACTTC.

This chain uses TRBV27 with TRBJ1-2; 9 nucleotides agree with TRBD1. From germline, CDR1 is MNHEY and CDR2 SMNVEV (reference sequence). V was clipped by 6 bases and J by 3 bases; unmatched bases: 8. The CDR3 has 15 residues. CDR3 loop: CASRLARDRDYGYTF. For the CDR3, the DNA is TGTGCCAGCAGATTAGCCCGGGACAGGGACTATGGCTACACCTTC.

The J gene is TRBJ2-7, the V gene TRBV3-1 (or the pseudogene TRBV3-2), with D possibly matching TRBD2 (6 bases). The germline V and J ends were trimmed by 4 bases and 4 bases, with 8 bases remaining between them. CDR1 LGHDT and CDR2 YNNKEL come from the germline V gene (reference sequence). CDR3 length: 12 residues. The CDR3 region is CASSPRGYEQYF. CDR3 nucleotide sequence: TGTGCCAGCAGCCCCCGGGGGTACGAGCAGTACTTC.

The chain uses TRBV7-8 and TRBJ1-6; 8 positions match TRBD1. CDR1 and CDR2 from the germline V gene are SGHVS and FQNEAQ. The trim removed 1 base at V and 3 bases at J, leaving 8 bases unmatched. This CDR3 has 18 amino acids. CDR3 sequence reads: CASSLGPGQAVYNSPLHF. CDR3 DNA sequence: TGTGCCAGCAGCTTAGGACCGGGACAGGCGGTCTATAATTCACCCCTCCACTTT.

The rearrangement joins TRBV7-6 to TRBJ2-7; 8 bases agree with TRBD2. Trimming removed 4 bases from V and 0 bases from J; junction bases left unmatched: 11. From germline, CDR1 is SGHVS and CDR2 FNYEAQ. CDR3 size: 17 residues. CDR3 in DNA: TGTGCCAGCAGCTCCCCGGGCGGGGGGAAATACTCCTACGAGCAGTACTTC. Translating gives CASSSPGGGKYSYEQYF.

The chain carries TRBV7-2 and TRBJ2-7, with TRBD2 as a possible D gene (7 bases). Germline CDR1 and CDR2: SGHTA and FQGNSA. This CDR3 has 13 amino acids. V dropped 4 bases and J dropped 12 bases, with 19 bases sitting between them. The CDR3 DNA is TGTGCCAGCAGCTCAAAAGGAGGGGGGGCCCCGTACTTC. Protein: CASSSKGGGAPYF.

CDR3 sequence (DNA): TGTGCCAGCTCACCCAAGACAGGGGCCTTGAACACTGAAGCTTTCTTT. Protein sequence: CASSPKTGALNTEAFF. V is TRBV18 and J is TRBJ1-1; 8 bases are a match to TRBD1. The CDR3 is 16 residues long. Germline CDR1 is KGHSH and CDR2 is LQKENI. V was clipped by 3 bases and J by 0 bases; unmatched bases: 6. The full variable domain, in which reference TRBV18 and TRBJ1-1 provide the parts outside the CDR3, is NAGVMQNPRHLVRRRGQEARLRCSPMKGHSHVYWYRQLPEEGLKFMVYLQKENIIDESGMPKERFSAEFPKEGPSILRIQQVVRGDSAAYFCASSPKTGALNTEAFFGQGTRLTVV.

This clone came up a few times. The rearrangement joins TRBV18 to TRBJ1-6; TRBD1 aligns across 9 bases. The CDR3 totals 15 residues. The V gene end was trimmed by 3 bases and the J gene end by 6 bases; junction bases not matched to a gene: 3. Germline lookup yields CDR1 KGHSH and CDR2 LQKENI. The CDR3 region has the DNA TGTGCCAGCTCACCGGGACAGGGCGGTAATTCACCCCTCCACTTT. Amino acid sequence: CASSPGQGGNSPLHF.

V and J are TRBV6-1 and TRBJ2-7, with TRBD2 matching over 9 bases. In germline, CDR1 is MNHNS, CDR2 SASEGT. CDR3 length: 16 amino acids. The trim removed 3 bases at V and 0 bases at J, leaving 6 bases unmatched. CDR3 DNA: TGTGCCAGCAGTGAGGGGCTAGCGGGGAACTCCTACGAGCAGTACTTC. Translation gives CASSEGLAGNSYEQYF.

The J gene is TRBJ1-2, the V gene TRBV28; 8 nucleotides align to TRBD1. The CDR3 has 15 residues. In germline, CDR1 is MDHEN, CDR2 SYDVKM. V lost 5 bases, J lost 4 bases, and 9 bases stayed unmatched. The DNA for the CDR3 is TGTGCCAGCAGTGTTCAGGGGGCGCGGGCCTATGGCTACACCTTC. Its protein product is CASSVQGARAYGYTF.

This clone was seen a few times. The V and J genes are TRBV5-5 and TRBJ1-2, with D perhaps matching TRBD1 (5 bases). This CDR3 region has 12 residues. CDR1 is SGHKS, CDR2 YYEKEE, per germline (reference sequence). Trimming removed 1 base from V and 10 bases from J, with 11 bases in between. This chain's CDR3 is CASSLWGGPYTF. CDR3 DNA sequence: TGTGCCAGCAGCTTGTGGGGGGGACCCTACACCTTC.

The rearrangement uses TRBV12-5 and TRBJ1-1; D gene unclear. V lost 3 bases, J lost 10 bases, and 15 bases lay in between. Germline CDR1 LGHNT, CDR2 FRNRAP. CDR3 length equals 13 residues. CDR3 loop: CASGFAGIGVAFF. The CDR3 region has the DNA TGTGCTAGTGGTTTTGCGGGGATAGGTGTAGCTTTCTTT.

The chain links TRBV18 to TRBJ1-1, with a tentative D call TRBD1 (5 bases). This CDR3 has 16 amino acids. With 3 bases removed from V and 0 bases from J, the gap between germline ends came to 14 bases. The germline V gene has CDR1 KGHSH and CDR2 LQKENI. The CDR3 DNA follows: TGTGCCAGCTCACCTAATCGATTAGGGGTGAACACTGAAGCTTTCTTT. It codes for CASSPNRLGVNTEAFF.

CDR3: CAISGGTGEVSQYF. The CDR3 DNA reads TGTGCCATCAGTGGTGGGACAGGTGAGGTTTCGCAGTATTTT. This rearrangement joins TRBV10-3 to TRBJ2-3; TRBD1 matches 8 bases. V lost 4 bases and J lost 10; bases outside the gene matches: 10. Germline V gene data show CDR1 as ENHRY and CDR2 as SYGVKD. The CDR3 runs 14 residues.

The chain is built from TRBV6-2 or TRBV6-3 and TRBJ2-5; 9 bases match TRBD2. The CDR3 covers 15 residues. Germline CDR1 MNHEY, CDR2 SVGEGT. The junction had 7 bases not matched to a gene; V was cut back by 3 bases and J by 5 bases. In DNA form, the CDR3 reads TGTGCCAGCAGTTATCCGGGACTAGCTCGGGAGACCCAGTACTTC. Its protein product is CASSYPGLARETQYF.

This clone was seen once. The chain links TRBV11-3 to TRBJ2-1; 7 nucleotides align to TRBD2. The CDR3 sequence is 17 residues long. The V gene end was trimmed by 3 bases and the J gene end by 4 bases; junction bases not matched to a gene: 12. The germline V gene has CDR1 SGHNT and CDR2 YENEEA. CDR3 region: CASSLRIGSGAYNEQFF. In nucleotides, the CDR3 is TGTGCCAGCAGCTTGAGGATAGGAAGCGGGGCTTACAATGAGCAGTTCTTC.

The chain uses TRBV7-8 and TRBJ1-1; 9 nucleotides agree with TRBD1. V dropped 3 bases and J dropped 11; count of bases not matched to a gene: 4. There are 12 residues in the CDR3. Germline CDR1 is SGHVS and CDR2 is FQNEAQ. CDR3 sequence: CASSFTGGEAFF. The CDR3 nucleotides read TGTGCCAGCAGCTTTACAGGGGGCGAGGCTTTCTTT.

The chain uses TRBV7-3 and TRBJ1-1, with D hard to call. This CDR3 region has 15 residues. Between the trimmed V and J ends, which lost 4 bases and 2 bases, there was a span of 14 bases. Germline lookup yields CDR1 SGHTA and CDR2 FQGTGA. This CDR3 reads CASSWGGRGNTEAFF. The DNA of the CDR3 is TGTGCCAGCAGCTGGGGAGGACGGGGAAACACTGAAGCTTTCTTT. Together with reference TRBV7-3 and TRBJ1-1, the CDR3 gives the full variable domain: GAGVSQTPSNKVTEKGKYVELRCDPISGHTALYWYRQSLGQGPEFLIYFQGTGAADDSGLPNDRFFAVRPEGSVSTLKIQRTERGDSAVYLCASSWGGRGNTEAFFGQGTRLTVV.

The CDR3 bases are TGTGCCACCAGCAGAGATCGCTCTGGAAACACCATATATTTT. This codes for CATSRDRSGNTIYF. This rearrangement joins TRBV15 to TRBJ1-3; unclear D gene. Germline V gene lookup returns CDR1 LNHNV and CDR2 YYDKDF (reference sequence). V was shortened by 0 bases and J by 0 bases, with 3 bases between the two germline ends. This CDR3 is built from 14 residues.

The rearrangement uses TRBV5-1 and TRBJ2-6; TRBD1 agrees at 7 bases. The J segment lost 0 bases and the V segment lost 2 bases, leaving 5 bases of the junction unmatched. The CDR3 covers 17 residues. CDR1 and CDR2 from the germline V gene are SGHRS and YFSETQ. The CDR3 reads CASSFGTDYSGANVLTF. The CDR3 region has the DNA TGCGCCAGCAGCTTTGGGACAGATTACTCTGGGGCCAACGTCCTGACTTTC.

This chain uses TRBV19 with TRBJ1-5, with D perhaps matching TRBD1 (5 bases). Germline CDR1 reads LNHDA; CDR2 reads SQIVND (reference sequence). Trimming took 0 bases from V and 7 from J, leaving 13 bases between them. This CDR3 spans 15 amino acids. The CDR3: CASSIEVGGRQPQHF. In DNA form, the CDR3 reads TGTGCCAGTAGTATAGAAGTGGGGGGAAGGCAGCCCCAGCATTTT.

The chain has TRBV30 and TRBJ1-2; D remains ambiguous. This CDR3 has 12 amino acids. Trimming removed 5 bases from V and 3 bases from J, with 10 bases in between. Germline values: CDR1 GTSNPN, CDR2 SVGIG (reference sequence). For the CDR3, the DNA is TGTGCCTGGTCCGGTACCGACTATGGCTACACCTTC. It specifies CAWSGTDYGYTF.

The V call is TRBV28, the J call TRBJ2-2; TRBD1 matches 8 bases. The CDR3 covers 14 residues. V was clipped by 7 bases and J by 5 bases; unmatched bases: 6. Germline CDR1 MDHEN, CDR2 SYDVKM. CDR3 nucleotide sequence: TGTGCCAGCAACGGACAGGGTGGGACCGGGGAGCTGTTTTTT. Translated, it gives CASNGQGGTGELFF.

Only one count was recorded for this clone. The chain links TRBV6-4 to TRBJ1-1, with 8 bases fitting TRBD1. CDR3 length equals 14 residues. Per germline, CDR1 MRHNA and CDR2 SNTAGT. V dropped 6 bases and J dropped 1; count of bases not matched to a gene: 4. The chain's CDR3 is CASRAQGGNTEAFF. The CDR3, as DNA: TGTGCCAGCAGGGCACAGGGGGGGAACACTGAAGCTTTCTTT.